The sequence of this T cell receptor beta chain was determined in a study of a mutant IDH1 vaccine in newly diagnosed glioma. Regarding the study as a whole: Pseudoprogression seemed unrelated to changes in top peripheral T cell clonotypes.

About this clone itself: Its antigen is not identified.

The CDR3 runs to 14 residues. CDR1 is SNHLY, CDR2 FYNNEI, per germline. Between the trimmed V and J ends, which lost 7 bases and 3 bases, there was a span of 15 bases. Time point in this sample: week 11, during vaccination. Each vaccine dose was 300 ug of mutant IDH1 20-mer peptide, with topical imiquimod. Libraries were prepared by immunoSEQ multiplex PCR; TCRdb keeps only in-frame clonotypes and omits some of them. The table has about 30,000 clones, around 90% seen once. This chain uses TRBV2 with TRBJ1-2; D is ambiguous. The input for sequencing was PBMCs, taken from a glioma patient whose treatment included an IDH1 peptide vaccine. This receptor was taken from a man in his late teens or twenties with glioma. The CDR3 DNA is TGTGCCAGCATCTTATCGCAGCCTTACTATGGCTACACCTTC. Amino acid sequence: CASILSQPYYGYTF.